The 16 T cell receptor beta chains below were found in one sample sequenced in a study of cytomegalovirus exposure and HLA in healthy donors. Amplification used 60 Vbeta primers and 13 Jbeta primers. Assay: immunoSEQ multiplex PCR; the TCRdb copy retains only in-frame clones and omits some. The sample has 90,000 to 95,000 clones, around four fifths seen once. The sequenced sample consisted of PBMCs. All receptors derive from a male donor in good health and CMV-seropositive.

This clone showed up just a few times. Other DNA sequences from this sample encode an identical CDR3 as well. CDR3: CASSSSGGYNEQFF. The CDR3 DNA is TGCGCCAGCAGCTCCTCGGGAGGCTACAATGAGCAGTTCTTC. The chain couples TRBV5-1 to TRBJ2-1; TRBD2 agrees at 7 bases. The CDR3 has 14 amino acids. J gave up 3 bases and V 3 bases, and 3 bases lay outside the gene matches. Germline loops: CDR1 SGHRS, CDR2 YFSETQ.

J is TRBJ2-7 and V is TRBV25-1; 7 positions match TRBD1. The CDR3 is 15 residues long. The ends lost 4 bases at V and 3 bases at J; junction bases unmatched: 9. Germline assignment: CDR1 MGHDK and CDR2 SYGVNS. CDR3 sequence reads: CASSVGAGGYYEQYF. CDR3 bases: TGTGCCAGCAGTGTCGGGGCAGGGGGATACTACGAGCAGTACTTC.

V gene TRBV7-9 combines with J gene TRBJ1-2, with TRBD1 identical over 7 bases. V dropped 2 bases and J dropped 0; count of bases not matched to a gene: 3. Per germline, CDR1 SEHNR and CDR2 FQNEAQ (reference sequence). The CDR3 loop spans 15 amino acids. CDR3 nucleotide sequence: TGTGCCAGCAGCTTATGGACAGGTACTAACTATGGCTACACCTTC. Its protein product is CASSLWTGTNYGYTF. Using reference TRBV7-9 and TRBJ1-2 for the parts outside the CDR3, the full variable domain is DTGVSQNPRHKITKRGQNVTFRCDPISEHNRLYWYRQTLGQGPEFLTYFQNEAQLEKSRLLSDRFSAERPKGSFSTLEIQRTEQGDSAMYLCASSLWTGTNYGYTFGSGTRLTVV.

This clone was observed a handful of times. The V gene is TRBV6-4, the J gene TRBJ2-1, with TRBD2 matching over 12 bases. The ends lost 0 bases at V and 7 bases at J; junction bases unmatched: 7. The CDR3 runs 17 residues. CDR1 is MRHNA, CDR2 SNTAGT, per germline. The CDR3 protein is CASSDSNKLAGGNEQFF. In nucleotides, the CDR3 is TGTGCCAGCAGTGACTCCAACAAACTAGCGGGAGGAAATGAGCAGTTCTTC.

The J gene is TRBJ1-1, the V gene TRBV9; maybe TRBD1 (5 bases). The germline V gene encodes CDR1 SGDLS and CDR2 YYNGEE. V was cut by 0 bases and J by 1 base, with 16 bases left in between. This CDR3 has 17 amino acids. Here the CDR3 reads CASSVAQNLQANTEAFF. DNA of the CDR3: TGTGCCAGCAGCGTAGCGCAGAACTTACAGGCGAACACTGAAGCTTTCTTT.

This clone was detected a few times. V is TRBV28 and J is TRBJ1-1; 7 bases fit TRBD1. Losses at the gene ends were 3 bases for V and 0 bases for J; bases not matched to a gene: 4. CDR1 and CDR2 (germline): MDHEN, SYDVKM. There are 15 residues in the CDR3. CDR3 in amino acids: CASSFRDSMNTEAFF. Written as DNA, the CDR3 is TGTGCCAGCAGTTTCCGGGACAGTATGAACACTGAAGCTTTCTTT. The full variable domain, completed using reference TRBV28 and TRBJ1-1, is DVKVTQSSRYLVKRTGEKVFLECVQDMDHENMFWYRQDPGLGLRLIYFSYDVKMKEKGDIPEGYSVSREKKERFSLILESASTNQTSMYLCASSFRDSMNTEAFFGQGTRLTVV.

This chain connects TRBV6-5 to TRBJ2-6; 8 bases fit TRBD1. The germline V gene has CDR1 MNHEY and CDR2 SVGAGI. The CDR3 extends over 16 amino acids. The V and J ends lost 2 bases and 3 bases, in that order; junction bases with no gene match: 3. The CDR3 sequence is CASSYPGQGGANVLTF. DNA for the CDR3: TGTGCCAGCAGTTACCCCGGACAGGGTGGGGCCAACGTCCTGACTTTC.

V and J are TRBV7-2 and TRBJ1-1; TRBD1 agrees at 7 bases. Trimming took 5 bases from V and 1 from J; bases not matched to a gene: 4. CDR1 and CDR2 (germline): SGHTA, FQGNSA. The CDR3 length is 14 residues. CDR3 coding DNA: TGTGCCAGCAGCGTTCGGACAGGGAACACTGAAGCTTTCTTT. Translating it yields CASSVRTGNTEAFF.

The table lists this clone with a few counts. The chain uses TRBV19 and TRBJ1-1, with D possibly being TRBD1 (5 bases). The CDR3 runs 13 residues. CDR1 LNHDA and CDR2 SQIVND come from the germline V gene (reference sequence). The V and J ends lost 7 bases and 6 bases respectively, with 15 bases between them. The CDR3 DNA reads as TGTGCCAGTAATCAGGGACTGTCCGCTGAAGCTTTCTTT. Translated: CASNQGLSAEAFF.

The chain employs TRBV27 and TRBJ2-7; 7 bases are shared with TRBD2. The CDR3 runs to 14 residues. Germline V gene lookup returns CDR1 MNHEY and CDR2 SMNVEV (reference sequence). Trimming at V came to 4 bases and at J to 0 bases, leaving 3 bases not matched to a gene. The CDR3 loop reads CASSSSSGSYEQYF. The CDR3 nucleotides read TGTGCCAGCAGTTCGTCTAGCGGCTCCTACGAGCAGTACTTC.

The V call is TRBV5-4, the J call TRBJ1-1, with D hard to call. Trimming took 4 bases from V and 4 from J, leaving 11 bases between them. This CDR3 is 13 amino acids long. Looked up from germline, CDR1 is SGHNT and CDR2 is YYREEE (reference sequence). The CDR3 nucleotides are TGTGCCAGCAGCACTTCCCCGGGCACTGAAGCTTTCTTT. This codes for CASSTSPGTEAFF.

This clone has ten or more counts. The genes are TRBV5-6 and TRBJ2-7; D may be TRBD2 (5 bases). Trimming left V 1 base short and J 1 base short, with 18 bases between. The germline CDR1 and CDR2 sequences are SGHDT and YYEEEE. The CDR3 totals 17 residues. Written as DNA, the CDR3 is TGTGCCAGCAGCTTGTTACTCGGGATTCCTTCGTCCTACGAGCAGTACTTC. Protein product: CASSLLLGIPSSYEQYF.

The chain links TRBV28 to TRBJ2-1, with D hard to call. Germline V CDR1 and CDR2: MDHEN, SYDVKM. This CDR3 has 11 residues. The ends were cut back, 4 bases at V and 12 bases at J, with 10 bases in the middle. The CDR3 reads CASSSRPPQFF. CDR3 coding DNA: TGTGCCAGCAGTTCTAGGCCGCCGCAGTTCTTC.

The rearrangement joins TRBV6-5 to TRBJ1-5; D is undetermined. Germline values: CDR1 MNHEY, CDR2 SVGAGI. Trimming pared 2 bases from V and 3 bases from J, leaving 8 bases between. The CDR3 runs 14 residues. The CDR3 sequence: CASSYGGINQPQHF. In DNA, the CDR3 is TGTGCCAGCAGTTACGGAGGAATCAATCAGCCCCAGCATTTT.

The chain carries TRBV7-6 and TRBJ2-7; D possibly corresponds to TRBD1 (6 bases). Germline values: CDR1 SGHVS, CDR2 FNYEAQ. The CDR3 is 13 residues long. The V gene lost 1 base and the J gene lost 7 bases, with 11 bases spanning the gap. The CDR3 spells CASSLGGPGEQYF. CDR3 coding DNA: TGTGCCAGCAGCTTAGGGGGGCCGGGGGAGCAGTACTTC.

This chain connects TRBV7-8 to TRBJ2-6; D is unresolved. Between the trimmed V and J ends, which lost 5 bases and 6 bases, there was a span of 17 bases. The germline V gene encodes CDR1 SGHVS and CDR2 FQNEAQ. CDR3 length: 16 amino acids. The CDR3: CASSPLPESAANVLTF. CDR3 DNA sequence: TGTGCCAGCAGCCCCCTCCCGGAGTCAGCGGCCAACGTCCTGACTTTC.